Described below is a single T cell receptor beta chain sequence and its context. The table lists this clonotype with many counts. Its binding antigen is unknown. The record has no base qualities; no much larger clone is one base away. Receptor amplification or capture employed 5' RACE. Sequencing instrument: Illumina MiSeq. TCRdb redid the processing of the public reads, applying fastp at Q25 and MiXCR, and retained in-frame beta chains. Each CDR3 protein appears once, grouped with its most common genes and DNA. This sample is represented by around 79,000 distinct CDR3 sequences; approximately 4.8% of them were singletons. The leading ten clones occupy around 8% of the sample. The sample belongs to a study of T cells of healthy individuals (dated by TCRdb to 2016 to 2019). Compared with germline, V lacks 2 bases and J lacks 4 bases; bases without a gene match: 6. The CDR3 runs 16 residues from the cysteine to the phenylalanine. Only the CDR3 part of the read is kept: 48 bases, read in frame from the first base. Per the germline V gene, MDHEN is the CDR1 and SYDVKM is the CDR2.

This chain is built from TRBV28 and TRBJ1-3; the junction holds 9 bases that match TRBD1. The clonotype originates from a female donor in good health. The nucleotides read TGTGCCAGCAGTTTAGGGGGACAGGGCCCCGGAAACACCATATATTTT. Its protein is CASSLGGQGPGNTIYF.